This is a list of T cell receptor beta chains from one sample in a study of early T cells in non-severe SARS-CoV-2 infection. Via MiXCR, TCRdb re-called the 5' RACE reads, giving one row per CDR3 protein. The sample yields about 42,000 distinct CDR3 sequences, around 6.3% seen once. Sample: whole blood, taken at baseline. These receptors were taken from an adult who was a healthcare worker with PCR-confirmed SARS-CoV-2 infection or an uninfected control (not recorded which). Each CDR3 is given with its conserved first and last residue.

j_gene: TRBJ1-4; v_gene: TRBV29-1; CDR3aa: CSVVSSNEKLFF
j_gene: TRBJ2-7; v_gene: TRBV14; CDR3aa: CASSQDAGAPYEQYF
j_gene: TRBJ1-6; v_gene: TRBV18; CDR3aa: CASSRTAESDSPLHF
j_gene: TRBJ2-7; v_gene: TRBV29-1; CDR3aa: CSVDRGPYEQYF
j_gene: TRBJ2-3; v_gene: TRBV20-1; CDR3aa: CSANPTRDTQYF
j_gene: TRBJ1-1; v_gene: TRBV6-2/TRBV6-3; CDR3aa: CASSRGQGLTEAFF
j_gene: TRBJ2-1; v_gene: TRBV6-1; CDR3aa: CASSASSGGAHEQFF
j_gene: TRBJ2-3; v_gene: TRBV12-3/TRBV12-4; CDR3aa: CASRLAGGMKDTQYF
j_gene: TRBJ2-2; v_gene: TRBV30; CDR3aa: CAGSGGANTGELFF
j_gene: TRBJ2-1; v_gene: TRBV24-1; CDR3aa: CATSDLSSDRGTFNEQFF
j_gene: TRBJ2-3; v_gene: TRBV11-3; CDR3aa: CASSSDRNTQYF
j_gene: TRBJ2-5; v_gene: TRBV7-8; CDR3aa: CASSFKLGQGQETQYF
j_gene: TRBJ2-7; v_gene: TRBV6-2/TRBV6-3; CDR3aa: CASSQTGPSHF
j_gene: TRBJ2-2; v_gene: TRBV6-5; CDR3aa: CASSYMSANTGELFF
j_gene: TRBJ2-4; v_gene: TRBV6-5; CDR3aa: CASSYSWGAKNIQYF
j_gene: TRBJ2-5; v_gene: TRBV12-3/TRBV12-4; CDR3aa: CASSPGLAGGLVQETQYF